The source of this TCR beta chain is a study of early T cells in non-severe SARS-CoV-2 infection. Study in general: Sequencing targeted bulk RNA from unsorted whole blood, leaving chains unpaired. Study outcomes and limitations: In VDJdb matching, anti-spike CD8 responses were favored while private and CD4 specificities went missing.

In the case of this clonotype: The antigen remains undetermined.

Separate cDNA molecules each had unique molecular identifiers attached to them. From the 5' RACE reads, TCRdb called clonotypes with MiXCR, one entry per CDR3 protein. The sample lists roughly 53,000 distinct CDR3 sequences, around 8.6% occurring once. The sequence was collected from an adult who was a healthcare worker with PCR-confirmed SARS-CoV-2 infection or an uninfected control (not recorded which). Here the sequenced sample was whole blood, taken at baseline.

The CDR3 region is CASSQSGRDTQYF. The CDR3 DNA is TGTGCCAGCAGCCAAAGCGGTCGAGATACGCAGTATTTT. V and J are TRBV3-1 and TRBJ2-3; D possibly corresponds to TRBD2 (5 bases). Per germline, CDR1 LGHDT and CDR2 YNNKEL (reference sequence). This CDR3 spans 13 amino acids. Trimming took off 2 bases at V and 5 bases at J, with 8 bases between the two ends.